This note documents a single TCR beta chain sequence. Assay: immunoSEQ multiplex PCR; the TCRdb copy retains only in-frame clones and omits some. The sample holds approximately 60,000 clones, 90% seen once. The sample originates from a study of T cell changes during pregnancy in multiple sclerosis. This CDR3 has 17 residues. The V and J ends lost 1 base and 2 bases, in that order; junction bases with no gene match: 11. Germline CDR1 and CDR2: SGHTA and FQGNSA. The chain employs TRBV7-2 and TRBJ2-7; 7 positions match TRBD1. This receptor was identified in a female donor in good health, enrolled as a control in a pregnancy study. The input for sequencing was peripheral blood, taken in the third trimester of pregnancy. CDR3 nucleotides: TGTGCCAGCAGCTTAGTAGGTTGGACAGGTGGAACCTACGAGCAGTACTTC. It encodes CASSLVGWTGGTYEQYF. Full variable domain (outside the CDR3, taken from reference TRBV7-2 and TRBJ2-7): GAGVSQSPSNKVTEKGKDVELRCDPISGHTALYWYRQSLGQGLEFLIYFQGNSAPDKSGLPSDRFSAERTGGSVSTLTIQRTQQEDSAVYLCASSLVGWTGGTYEQYFGPGTRLTVT.